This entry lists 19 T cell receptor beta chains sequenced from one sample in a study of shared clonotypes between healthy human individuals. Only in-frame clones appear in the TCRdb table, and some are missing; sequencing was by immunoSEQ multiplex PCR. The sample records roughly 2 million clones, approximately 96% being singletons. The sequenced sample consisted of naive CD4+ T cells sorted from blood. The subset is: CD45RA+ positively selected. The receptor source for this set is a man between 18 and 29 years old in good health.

CDR3 sequence: CASSLSGAQYF. The CDR3 bases are TGTGCCAGCAGCCTATCCGGCGCGCAGTATTTT. J is TRBJ2-3 and V is TRBV7-2, with unresolved D. V shed 5 bases and J shed 10 bases, with 10 bases lying between them. The length of the CDR3 is 11 residues. The germline CDR1 and CDR2 sequences are SGHTA and FQGNSA.

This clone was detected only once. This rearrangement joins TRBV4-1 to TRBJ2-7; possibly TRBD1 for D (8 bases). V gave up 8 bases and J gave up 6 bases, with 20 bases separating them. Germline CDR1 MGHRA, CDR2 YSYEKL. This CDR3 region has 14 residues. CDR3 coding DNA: TGCGCCAGCCGAAGACAGGACAGGGAGGGCGAGCAGTACTTC. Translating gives CASRRQDREGEQYF.

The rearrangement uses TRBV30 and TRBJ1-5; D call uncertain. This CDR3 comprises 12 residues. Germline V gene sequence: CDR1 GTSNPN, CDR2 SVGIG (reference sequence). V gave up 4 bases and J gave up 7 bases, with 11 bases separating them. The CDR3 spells CAWNSGNQPQHF. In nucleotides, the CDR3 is TGTGCCTGGAACTCCGGGAACCAGCCCCAGCATTTT. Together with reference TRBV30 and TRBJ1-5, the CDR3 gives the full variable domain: SQTIHQWPATLVQPVGSPLSLECTVEGTSNPNLYWYRQAAGRGLQLLFYSVGIGQISSEVPQNLSASRPQDRQFILSSKKLLLSDSGFYLCAWNSGNQPQHFGDGTRLSIL.

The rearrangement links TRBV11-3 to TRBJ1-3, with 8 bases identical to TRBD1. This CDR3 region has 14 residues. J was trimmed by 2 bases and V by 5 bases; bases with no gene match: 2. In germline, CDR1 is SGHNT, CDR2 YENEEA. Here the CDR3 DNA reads TGTGCCAGCAGCCGGACAGGGACTGGAAACACCATATATTTT. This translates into CASSRTGTGNTIYF.

CDR3 coding DNA: TGTGCCAGCAGCCGCGAACAGTTCCTCGAGCAGTACTTC. Translating it yields CASSREQFLEQYF. The V call is TRBV7-2, the J call TRBJ2-7; D not resolved. The CDR3 loop spans 13 amino acids. V was shortened by 5 bases and J by 6 bases, with 14 bases between the two germline ends. Germline-derived CDR1 and CDR2 are SGHTA and FQGNSA.

The CDR3 reads CASSRQGTGELFF. As DNA, the CDR3 is TGTGCCAGCTCACGACAGGGTACCGGGGAGCTGTTTTTT. J is TRBJ2-2 and V is TRBV18; the match to TRBD1 covers 7 bases. The CDR3 sequence is 13 residues long. CDR1 KGHSH and CDR2 LQKENI come from the germline V gene. V dropped 4 bases and J dropped 5; count of bases not matched to a gene: 1. Full variable domain (rest looked up from reference TRBV18 and TRBJ2-2): NAGVMQNPRHLVRRRGQEARLRCSPMKGHSHVYWYRQLPEEGLKFMVYLQKENIIDESGMPKERFSAEFPKEGPSILRIQQVVRGDSAAYFCASSRQGTGELFFGEGSRLTVL.

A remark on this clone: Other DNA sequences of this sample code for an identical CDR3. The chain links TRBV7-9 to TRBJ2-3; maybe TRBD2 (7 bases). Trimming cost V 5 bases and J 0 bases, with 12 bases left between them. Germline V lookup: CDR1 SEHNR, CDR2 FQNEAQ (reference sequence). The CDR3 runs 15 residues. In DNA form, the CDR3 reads TGTGCCAGCAGCCTCGGGGGGCCAAGCACAGATACGCAGTATTTT. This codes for CASSLGGPSTDTQYF.

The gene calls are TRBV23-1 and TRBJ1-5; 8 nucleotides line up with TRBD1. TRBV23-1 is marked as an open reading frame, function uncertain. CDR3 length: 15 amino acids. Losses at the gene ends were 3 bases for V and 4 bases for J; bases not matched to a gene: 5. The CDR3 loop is CASSHPGGPNQPQHF. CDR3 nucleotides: TGCGCCAGCAGTCATCCAGGGGGCCCAAATCAGCCCCAGCATTTT.

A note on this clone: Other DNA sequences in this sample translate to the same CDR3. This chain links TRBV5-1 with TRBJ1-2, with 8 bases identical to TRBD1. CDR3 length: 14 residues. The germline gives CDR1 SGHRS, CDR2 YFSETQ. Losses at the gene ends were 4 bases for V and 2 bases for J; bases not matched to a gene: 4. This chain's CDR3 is CASSLDRGNYGYTF. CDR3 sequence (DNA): TGCGCCAGCAGCCTTGACAGGGGCAACTATGGCTACACCTTC. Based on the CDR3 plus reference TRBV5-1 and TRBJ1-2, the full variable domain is KAGVTQTPRYLIKTRGQQVTLSCSPISGHRSVSWYQQTPGQGLQFLFEYFSETQRNKGNFPGRFSGRQFSNSRSEMNVSTLELGDSALYLCASSLDRGNYGYTFGSGTRLTVV.

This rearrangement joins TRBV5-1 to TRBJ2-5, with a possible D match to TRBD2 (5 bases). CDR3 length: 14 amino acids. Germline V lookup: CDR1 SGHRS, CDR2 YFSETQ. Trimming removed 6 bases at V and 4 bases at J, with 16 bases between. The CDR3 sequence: CASTHYGVLETQYF. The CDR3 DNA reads TGCGCCAGCACCCATTACGGGGTTCTAGAGACCCAGTACTTC.

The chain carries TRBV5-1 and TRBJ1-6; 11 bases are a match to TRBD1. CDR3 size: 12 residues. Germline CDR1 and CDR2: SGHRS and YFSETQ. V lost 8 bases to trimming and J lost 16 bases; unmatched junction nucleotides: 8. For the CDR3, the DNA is TGCGCCAGTCGTGGACAGGGGGCCCTTCTCCACTTT. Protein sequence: CASRGQGALLHF. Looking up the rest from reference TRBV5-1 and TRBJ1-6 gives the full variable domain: KAGVTQTPRYLIKTRGQQVTLSCSPISGHRSVSWYQQTPGQGLQFLFEYFSETQRNKGNFPGRFSGRQFSNSRSEMNVSTLELGDSALYLCASRGQGALLHFGNGTRLTVT.

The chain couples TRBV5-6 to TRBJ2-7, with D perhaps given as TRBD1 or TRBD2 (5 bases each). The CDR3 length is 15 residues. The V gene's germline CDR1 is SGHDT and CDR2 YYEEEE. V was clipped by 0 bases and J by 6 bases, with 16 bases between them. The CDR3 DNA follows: TGTGCCAGCAGCTTGGCCGGGACCCGCTCAGGCGAGCAGTACTTC. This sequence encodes CASSLAGTRSGEQYF.

This CDR3 is CASSGFDSNRGSYEQYF. DNA for the CDR3: TGTGCCAGCAGTGGCTTCGACAGTAACCGTGGGAGCTACGAGCAGTACTTC. The rearrangement joins TRBV25-1 to TRBJ2-7; D is tentatively TRBD1 or TRBD2 (5 bases each). Germline V lookup: CDR1 MGHDK, CDR2 SYGVNS. The V and J ends lost 4 bases and 3 bases respectively, with 22 bases between them. CDR3 length equals 17 residues.

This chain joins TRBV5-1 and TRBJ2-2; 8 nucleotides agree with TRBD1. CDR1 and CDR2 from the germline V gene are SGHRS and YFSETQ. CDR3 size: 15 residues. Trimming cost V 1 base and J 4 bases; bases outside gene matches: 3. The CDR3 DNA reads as TGCGCCAGCAGCTTGACAGGGGGAAGCACCGGGGAGCTGTTTTTT. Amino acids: CASSLTGGSTGELFF.

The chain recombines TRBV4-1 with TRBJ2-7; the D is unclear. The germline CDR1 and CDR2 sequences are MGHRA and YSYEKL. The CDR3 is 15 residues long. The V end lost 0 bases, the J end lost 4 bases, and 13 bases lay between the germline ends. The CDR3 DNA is TGCGCCAGCAGCCAAGAAGCAAAGGTTTGGTACGAGCAGTACTTC. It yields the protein CASSQEAKVWYEQYF.

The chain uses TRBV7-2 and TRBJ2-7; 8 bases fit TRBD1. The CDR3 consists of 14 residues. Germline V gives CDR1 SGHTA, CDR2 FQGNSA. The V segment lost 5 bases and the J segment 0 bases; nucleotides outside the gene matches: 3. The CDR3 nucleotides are TGTGCCAGCAGCGGGACAGGCACCTCCTACGAGCAGTACTTC. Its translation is CASSGTGTSYEQYF.

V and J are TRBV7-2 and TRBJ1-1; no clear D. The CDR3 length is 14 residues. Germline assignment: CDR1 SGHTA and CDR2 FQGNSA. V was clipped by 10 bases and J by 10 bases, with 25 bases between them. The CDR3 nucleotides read TGTGCCACCCGGGGAGGGTTGGGAAGTTGGGGAGCTTTCTTT. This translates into CATRGGLGSWGAFF.

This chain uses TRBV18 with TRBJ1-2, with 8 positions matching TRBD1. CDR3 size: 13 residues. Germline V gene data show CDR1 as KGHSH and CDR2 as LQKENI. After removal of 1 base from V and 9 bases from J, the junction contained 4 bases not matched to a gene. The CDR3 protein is CASSPLGQGSYTF. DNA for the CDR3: TGTGCCAGCTCACCACTCGGACAGGGCAGCTACACCTTC.

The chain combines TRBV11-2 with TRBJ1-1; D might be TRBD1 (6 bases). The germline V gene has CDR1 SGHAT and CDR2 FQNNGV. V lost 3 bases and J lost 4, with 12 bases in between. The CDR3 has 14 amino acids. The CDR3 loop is CASSFGQSSTEAFF. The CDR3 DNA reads TGTGCCAGCAGCTTTGGACAGTCGAGCACTGAAGCTTTCTTT.